These 30 T cell receptor beta chains were all obtained from the same sample, sequenced in a study of graft-versus-host responses after intestinal transplantation. For these receptors, no antigen is known. Assay used: immunoSEQ multiplex PCR; TCRdb lists only in-frame clones, some missing. The sample consists of about 66,000 clones, roughly 88% of them appearing once. The sample here was unstimulated CD8+ T cells sorted from spleen or lymph node cells, taken before intestinal transplant. The source of these receptors is a human donor who received an intestinal transplant.

V and J are TRBV5-6 and TRBJ2-5, with TRBD2 matching over 11 bases. The CDR3 is made up of 13 amino acids. Germline CDR1 and CDR2: SGHDT and YYEEEE. J gave up 6 bases and V 5 bases, and 3 bases lay outside the gene matches. The CDR3 nucleotides read TGTGCCAGCAGTGTAGCGGGGGGGAAGACCCAGTACTTC. Amino acids: CASSVAGGKTQYF.

This clone is a singleton in its sample. V is TRBV5-1 and J is TRBJ2-3, with 9 bases fitting TRBD1. CDR1 and CDR2 from the germline V gene are SGHRS and YFSETQ. V lost 0 bases, J lost 2 bases, and 7 bases stayed unmatched. This CDR3 is 17 amino acids long. The CDR3 loop is CASSLEGQGGVTDTQYF. CDR3 DNA: TGCGCCAGCAGCTTGGAGGGACAGGGAGGTGTCACAGATACGCAGTATTTT.

This sequence joins TRBV6-5 and TRBJ2-7, with TRBD1 matching over 7 bases. The CDR3 runs 13 residues. V gave up 5 bases and J gave up 5 bases; unmatched junction bases: 6. Looked up from germline, CDR1 is MNHEY and CDR2 is SVGAGI. CDR3 sequence: CASSNTGVDEQYF. CDR3 DNA sequence: TGTGCCAGCAGTAATACAGGGGTCGACGAGCAGTACTTC.

The chain employs TRBV5-1 and TRBJ2-1; possible D gene TRBD2, 6 bases. CDR3 length equals 15 residues. The ends were cut back, 0 bases at V and 4 bases at J, with 11 bases in the middle. The V gene's germline CDR1 is SGHRS and CDR2 YFSETQ. DNA for the CDR3: TGCGCCAGCAGCTTGGCGGGGGTGCGTTACAATGAGCAGTTCTTC. It encodes CASSLAGVRYNEQFF.

The chain recombines TRBV4-2 with TRBJ2-3, with D maybe TRBD1 (5 bases). This CDR3 is 17 amino acids long. Germline values: CDR1 LGHNA, CDR2 YNFKEQ. The V gene lost 0 bases and the J gene lost 0 bases, with 13 bases spanning the gap. The CDR3 coding sequence is TGTGCCAGCAGCCAAGATTGGGGCGTATCGAGCACAGATACGCAGTATTTT. Residues: CASSQDWGVSSTDTQYF.

The V call is TRBV29-1, the J call TRBJ2-1; D may be TRBD2 (7 bases). Germline assignment: CDR1 SQVTM and CDR2 ANQGSEA. The V gene lost 4 bases and the J gene lost 3 bases, with 13 bases spanning the gap. This CDR3 is 14 amino acids long. In nucleotides, the CDR3 is TGCAGCGTTGTGGGGGGGCGGGGCTACAATGAGCAGTTCTTC. It encodes CSVVGGRGYNEQFF.

This clone turned up a few times. J is TRBJ1-4 and V is TRBV4-1; possible D gene TRBD1, 6 bases. CDR3 length: 14 amino acids. The germline V gene has CDR1 MGHRA and CDR2 YSYEKL. Trimming left V 4 bases short and J 8 bases short, with 14 bases between. Here the CDR3 reads CASSPDRRTEKLFF. CDR3 DNA: TGCGCCAGCAGCCCGGACAGACGAACCGAAAAACTGTTTTTT.

V usage is TRBV5-4 and J usage is TRBJ1-2, with a weak D call TRBD1 (6 bases). Trimming took 0 bases from V and 11 from J, leaving 17 bases between them. The CDR3 runs to 14 residues. CDR1 is SGHNT, CDR2 YYREEE, per germline (reference sequence). CDR3 region: CASSLETQGHGYTF. CDR3 in DNA: TGTGCCAGCAGCTTGGAAACACAGGGTCACGGTTACACCTTC.

This chain uses TRBV29-1 with TRBJ1-6; no firm D call. V was trimmed by 3 bases and J by 5 bases, leaving 8 bases between them. The germline V gene has CDR1 SQVTM and CDR2 ANQGSEA. The CDR3 is 13 residues long. The CDR3 nucleotides read TGCAGCGTTGACCTCGGGGATAATTCACCCCTCCACTTT. Residues: CSVDLGDNSPLHF.

The rearrangement joins TRBV6-6 to TRBJ2-7; D possibly corresponds to TRBD2 (6 bases). With 10 bases removed from V and 1 base from J, the gap between germline ends came to 14 bases. CDR1 and CDR2 from the germline V gene are MNHNY and SVGAGI (reference sequence). This CDR3 has 13 amino acids. This CDR3 reads CATSWGVSYEQYF. The DNA for the CDR3 is TGTGCCACGTCGTGGGGGGTGTCCTACGAGCAGTACTTC.

The chain recombines TRBV6-1 with TRBJ2-7, with D perhaps matching TRBD2 (6 bases). The ends were cut back, 7 bases at V and 5 bases at J, with 12 bases in the middle. The CDR3 spans 12 residues. Germline V gene sequence: CDR1 MNHNS, CDR2 SASEGT. DNA of the CDR3: TGTGCCAGCATTGGAGGGCCCCACGAGCAGTACTTC. Its translation: CASIGGPHEQYF.

The chain has TRBV9 and TRBJ1-2; D uncertain. V lost 0 bases and J 3 bases, leaving 9 bases between the germline ends. Germline V gene data show CDR1 as SGDLS and CDR2 as YYNGEE. The CDR3 totals 14 residues. The CDR3 reads CASSVASGDYGYTF. For the CDR3, the DNA is TGTGCCAGCAGCGTAGCTTCGGGAGACTATGGCTACACCTTC.

The chain links TRBV13 to TRBJ1-2; D unresolved. Germline CDR1 reads PRHDT; CDR2 reads FYEKMQ (reference sequence). V was trimmed by 5 bases and J by 3 bases, leaving 10 bases between them. This CDR3 spans 13 amino acids. DNA for the CDR3: TGTGCCAGCAGCCGTCAGGCCTACTATGGCTACACCTTC. This translates into CASSRQAYYGYTF.

The chain is built from TRBV6-5 and TRBJ1-4; TRBD1 aligns across 7 bases. The CDR3 contains 14 residues. V lost 2 bases and J lost 7; bases outside the gene matches: 4. Germline CDR1 is MNHEY and CDR2 is SVGAGI. The CDR3 region is CASSYGSGGEKLFF. CDR3 coding DNA: TGTGCCAGCAGTTACGGGTCAGGGGGTGAAAAACTGTTTTTT.

V usage is TRBV13 and J usage is TRBJ2-1; 7 nucleotides agree with TRBD2. J gave up 9 bases and V 4 bases, and 15 bases lay outside the gene matches. From germline, CDR1 is PRHDT and CDR2 FYEKMQ (reference sequence). This CDR3 has 16 residues. CDR3 nucleotide sequence: TGTGCCAGCAGCTCCGGGGAGGGTATTATTTCCGGTGAGCAGTTCTTC. The encoded protein is CASSSGEGIISGEQFF.

The chain recombines TRBV5-6 with TRBJ2-1; tentatively, D is TRBD2 (5 bases). The CDR3 loop spans 12 amino acids. Looked up from germline, CDR1 is SGHDT and CDR2 is YYEEEE. Trimming removed 5 bases from V and 10 bases from J, with 13 bases in between. CDR3 coding DNA: TGTGCCAGCAGACCTCAGAGCGGCGAGCAGTTCTTC. As protein: CASRPQSGEQFF.

The V and J genes are TRBV6-1 and TRBJ2-7, with 7 bases matching TRBD1. Germline V gives CDR1 MNHNS, CDR2 SASEGT. J gave up 2 bases and V 6 bases, and 7 bases lay outside the gene matches. This CDR3 has 14 amino acids. The CDR3 loop reads CASRARDRTYEQYF. CDR3 sequence (DNA): TGTGCCAGCAGGGCCCGGGACAGAACCTACGAGCAGTACTTC.

V gene TRBV7-3 combines with J gene TRBJ2-7; TRBD1 aligns across 10 bases. The trim removed 0 bases at V and 7 bases at J, leaving 6 bases unmatched. Germline V gene data show CDR1 as SGHTA and CDR2 as FQGTGA. The CDR3 totals 15 residues. The CDR3 spells CASSLTGTGALEQYF. Here the CDR3 DNA reads TGTGCCAGCAGCTTAACCGGGACAGGGGCCTTGGAGCAGTACTTC.

This clone was counted only a few times. The chain is built from TRBV9 and TRBJ2-1, with D possibly matching TRBD2 (5 bases). The CDR3 is 16 residues long. The germline V and J ends were trimmed by 0 bases and 0 bases, with 10 bases remaining between them. In germline, CDR1 is SGDLS, CDR2 YYNGEE. The CDR3 sequence: CASSVDGVSSYNEQFF. The CDR3 coding sequence is TGTGCCAGCAGCGTAGACGGGGTTAGCTCCTACAATGAGCAGTTCTTC. The whole variable domain, filled in from reference TRBV9 and TRBJ2-1, reads DSGVTQTPKHLITATGQRVTLRCSPRSGDLSVYWYQQSLDQGLQFLIQYYNGEERAKGNILERFSAQQFPDLHSELNLSSLELGDSALYFCASSVDGVSSYNEQFFGPGTRLTVL.

The chain couples TRBV5-3 to TRBJ1-2, with 9 bases fitting TRBD1. TRBV5-3 is filed as an ORF, its function uncertain. The CDR3 spans 17 residues. The V segment lost 5 bases and the J segment 4 bases; nucleotides outside the gene matches: 15. This CDR3 is CARRGNFRDREVYGYTF. The CDR3 bases are TGTGCCAGAAGAGGCAACTTTCGGGACAGGGAGGTCTATGGCTACACCTTC.

This clone was seen only once. This chain uses TRBV9 with TRBJ1-1, with 7 bases lining up with TRBD1. Germline V gene data show CDR1 as SGDLS and CDR2 as YYNGEE. CDR3 length: 15 residues. V gave up 4 bases and J gave up 1 base; unmatched junction bases: 7. The CDR3 nucleotides are TGTGCCAGCAGCCCCCGGACAGGACCGAACACTGAAGCTTTCTTT. This translates into CASSPRTGPNTEAFF.

This clone has only a few counts. The V and J genes are TRBV29-1 and TRBJ2-7, with D perhaps matching TRBD2 (5 bases). Germline V gives CDR1 SQVTM, CDR2 ANQGSEA. The V end lost 7 bases, the J end lost 2 bases, and 12 bases lay between the germline ends. The CDR3 totals 12 residues. CDR3 protein: CSASFGTYEQYF. CDR3 sequence (DNA): TGCAGCGCTTCCTTCGGGACCTACGAGCAGTACTTC.

The chain couples TRBV9 to TRBJ2-6; D call uncertain. This CDR3 has 14 amino acids. V was pared by 3 bases and J by 0 bases, with 4 bases between. Germline V CDR1 and CDR2: SGDLS, YYNGEE. CDR3 sequence (DNA): TGTGCCAGCAGCGGGAGCTCTGGGGCCAACGTCCTGACTTTC. Its protein is CASSGSSGANVLTF. The complete variable domain, with remaining parts taken from reference TRBV9 and TRBJ2-6, reads DSGVTQTPKHLITATGQRVTLRCSPRSGDLSVYWYQQSLDQGLQFLIQYYNGEERAKGNILERFSAQQFPDLHSELNLSSLELGDSALYFCASSGSSGANVLTFGAGSRLTVL.

The chain joins TRBV7-6 to TRBJ2-7; D is possibly TRBD1 (5 bases). V dropped 5 bases and J dropped 3 bases, with 11 bases sitting between them. Per germline, CDR1 SGHVS and CDR2 FNYEAQ. The CDR3 loop spans 13 amino acids. The CDR3 DNA reads TGTGCCAGCAGCCCCGGACACAACTACGAGCAGTACTTC. Its protein product is CASSPGHNYEQYF.

V gene TRBV13 combines with J gene TRBJ2-1, with D unclear. Trimming took 0 bases from V and 5 from J, leaving 8 bases between them. This CDR3 spans 14 amino acids. Germline V gene data show CDR1 as PRHDT and CDR2 as FYEKMQ (reference sequence). The CDR3 region has the DNA TGTGCCAGCAGCTTAGGTTTCCAAAACAATGAGCAGTTCTTC. Protein: CASSLGFQNNEQFF.

The rearrangement joins TRBV9 to TRBJ2-1; 8 bases are shared with TRBD2. In germline, CDR1 is SGDLS, CDR2 YYNGEE. The CDR3 has 14 amino acids. V lost 0 bases, J lost 9 bases, and 5 bases stayed unmatched. Here the CDR3 DNA reads TGTGCCAGCAGCGTAGACGGGGGGGCTGGTGAGCAGTTCTTC. Translating gives CASSVDGGAGEQFF. Combining the CDR3 with reference TRBV9 and TRBJ2-1 gives the whole variable domain DSGVTQTPKHLITATGQRVTLRCSPRSGDLSVYWYQQSLDQGLQFLIQYYNGEERAKGNILERFSAQQFPDLHSELNLSSLELGDSALYFCASSVDGGAGEQFFGPGTRLTVL.

This chain joins TRBV6-4 and TRBJ2-7, with D uncertain. The CDR3 contains 12 residues. CDR1 is MRHNA, CDR2 SNTAGT, per germline. Deletions cut 5 bases from V and 4 bases from J, with 9 bases between. The CDR3: CASSPWLYEQYF. CDR3 sequence (DNA): TGTGCCAGCAGTCCCTGGCTTTACGAGCAGTACTTC.

The chain links TRBV13 to TRBJ2-7; 7 bases line up with TRBD2. The CDR3 length is 15 residues. The V gene's germline CDR1 is PRHDT and CDR2 FYEKMQ (reference sequence). The V and J ends lost 2 bases and 7 bases, in that order; junction bases with no gene match: 11. CDR3 region: CASSLWGGEGSEQYF. The CDR3 DNA reads as TGTGCCAGCAGCTTATGGGGGGGGGAAGGGAGTGAGCAGTACTTC.

The DNA for the CDR3 is TGTGCCAGCAGCCTGACAGGCAATGAAGCTTTCTTT. Protein product: CASSLTGNEAFF. The chain has TRBV5-4 and TRBJ1-1; TRBD1 might be the D (6 bases). The CDR3 contains 12 residues. CDR1 and CDR2 (germline): SGHNT, YYREEE (reference sequence). The ends were cut back, 4 bases at V and 7 bases at J, with 11 bases in the middle.

The chain joins TRBV7-9 to TRBJ1-2, with D maybe TRBD1 (6 bases). Germline loops: CDR1 SEHNR, CDR2 FQNEAQ (reference sequence). Trimming shortened V by 1 base and J by 2 bases, and 8 bases separated the two germline ends. CDR3 length: 14 residues. CDR3 in amino acids: CASSLGTGNYGYTF. In DNA form, the CDR3 reads TGTGCCAGCAGCTTAGGTACAGGGAACTATGGCTACACCTTC.